This TCR beta chain was observed in a study of metastatic and nonmetastatic thyroid tumors. Each patient went into thyroid surgery without having received any treatment. TCRdb re-analyzed the PCR reads through MiXCR. The sample shows 23,000 or so clones, about 30% of them seen only once. Germline CDR1 and CDR2: MNHEY and SVGAGI. The CDR3 totals 13 residues. Trimming removed 4 bases at V and 1 base at J, with 8 bases between. The specimen was tumor tissue. The clonotype was recovered from a male donor with papillary thyroid cancer or a benign thyroid nodule (not recorded which). Some clones in this sample may be carry-over from other donors' samples. This chain uses TRBV6-5 with TRBJ2-7; the D gene is possibly TRBD2 (5 bases). CDR3 protein: CASSSGMSYEQYF. CDR3 DNA: TGTGCCAGCAGTTCCGGGATGTCCTACGAGCAGTACTTC.